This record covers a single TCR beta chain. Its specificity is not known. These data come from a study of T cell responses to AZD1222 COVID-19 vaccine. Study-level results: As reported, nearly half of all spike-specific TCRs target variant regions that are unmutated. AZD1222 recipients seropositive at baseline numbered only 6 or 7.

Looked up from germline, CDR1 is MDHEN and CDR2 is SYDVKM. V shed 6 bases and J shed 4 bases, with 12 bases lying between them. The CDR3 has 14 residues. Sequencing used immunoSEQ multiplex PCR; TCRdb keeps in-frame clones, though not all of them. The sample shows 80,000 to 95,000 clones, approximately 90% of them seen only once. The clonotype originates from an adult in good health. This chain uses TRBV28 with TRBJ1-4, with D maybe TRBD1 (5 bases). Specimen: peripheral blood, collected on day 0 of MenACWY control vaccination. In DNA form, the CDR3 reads TGTGCCAGCAGCCCGGGACGGATTAATGAAAAACTGTTTTTT. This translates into CASSPGRINEKLFF.